The entry below gives a single T cell receptor beta chain sequence along with its context. TCRdb reprocessed the 5' RACE reads via MiXCR and lists one record per CDR3 protein. The table shows 470,000 or so distinct CDR3 sequences, with around 20% occurring only once. V dropped 2 bases and J dropped 0 bases, with 8 bases sitting between them. The CDR3 length is 15 residues. The data stem from a study of T-cell memory formation after mild COVID-19. The chain is built from TRBV12-3 or TRBV12-4 and TRBJ1-3; D is unresolved. This clonotype was obtained from an adult woman who had mild COVID-19 (a few samples of this study predate the infection). Cell type and time point are not known. What was sequenced was PBMCs or a T cell subset sorted from them (not recorded which). CDR3 DNA: TGTGCCAGCAGTTTAAGGATTTACTCTGGAAACACCATATATTTT. Protein: CASSLRIYSGNTIYF.